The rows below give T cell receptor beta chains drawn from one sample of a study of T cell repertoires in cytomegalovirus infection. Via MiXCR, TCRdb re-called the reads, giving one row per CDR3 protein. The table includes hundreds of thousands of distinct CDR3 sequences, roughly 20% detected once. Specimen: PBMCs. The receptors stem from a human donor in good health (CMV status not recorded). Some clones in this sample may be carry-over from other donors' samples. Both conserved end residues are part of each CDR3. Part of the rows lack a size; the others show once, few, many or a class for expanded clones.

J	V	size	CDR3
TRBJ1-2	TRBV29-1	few	CSAGTTSNYGYTF
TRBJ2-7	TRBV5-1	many	CASSLLVAESYEQYF
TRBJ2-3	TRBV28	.	CASLTNTDTQYF
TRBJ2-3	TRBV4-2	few	CASSYLAGVTTDTQYF
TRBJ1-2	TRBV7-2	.	CASSLEGGTGGLDYGYTF
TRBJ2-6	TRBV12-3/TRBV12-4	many	CASSFGGLLSGANVLTF
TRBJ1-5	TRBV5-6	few	CASSFSGTRGQPQHF
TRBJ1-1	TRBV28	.	CAGSVGTEAFF
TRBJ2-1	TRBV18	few	CASSPVSGQGNEQFF
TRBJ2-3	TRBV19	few	CASSMGGLAGGPDTQYF
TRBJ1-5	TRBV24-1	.	CATSENLGHRVGNQPQHF
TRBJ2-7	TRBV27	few	CASSLQWSRSYEQYF
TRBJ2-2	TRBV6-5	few	CASSYSSLAVNTGELFF
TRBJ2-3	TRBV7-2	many	CASSLVWGQGSTDTQYF
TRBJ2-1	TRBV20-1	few	CSASSSGVYNEQFF
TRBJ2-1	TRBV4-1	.	CASSHFRANEQFF
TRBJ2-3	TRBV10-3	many	CAISEGDRTDTQYF
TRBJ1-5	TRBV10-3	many	CAISESGDQPQHF
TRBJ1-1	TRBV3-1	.	CASSLGTPTEAFF
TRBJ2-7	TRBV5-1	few	CASSRTQGDSYEQYF
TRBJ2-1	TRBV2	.	CASSIAGGRYNEQFF
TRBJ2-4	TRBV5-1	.	CASSATGLLDIQYF
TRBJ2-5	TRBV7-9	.	CASSRLESTQYF
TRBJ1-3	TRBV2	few	CASVGGRGTIYF
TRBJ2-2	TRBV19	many	CASRGTGIAGELFF
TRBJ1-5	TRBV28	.	CASRPQGSQPQHF
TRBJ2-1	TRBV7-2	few	CASSFTLADNEQFF
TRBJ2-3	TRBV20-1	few	CSAIIMPTDTQYF
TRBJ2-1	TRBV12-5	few	CASGLMVGEQFF
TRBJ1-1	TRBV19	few	CASLEIRGRMNTEAFF
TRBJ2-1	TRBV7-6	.	CASSPLGQRSYNEQFF
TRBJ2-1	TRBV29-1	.	CSVEAGLTYNEQFF
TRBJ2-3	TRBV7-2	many	CASSIRGGSVTDTQYF
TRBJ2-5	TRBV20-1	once	CSARTGDFQETQYF
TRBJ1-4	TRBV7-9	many	CASSLLTGIAEKLFF
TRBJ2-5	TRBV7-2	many	CASSTGGGGETQYF
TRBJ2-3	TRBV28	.	CASSFMGAPADHTQYF
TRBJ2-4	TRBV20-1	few	CSARVGAGGSLQYF
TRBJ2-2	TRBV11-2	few	CASSFFLAANTGELFF
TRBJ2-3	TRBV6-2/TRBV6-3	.	CASTDSTDTQYF
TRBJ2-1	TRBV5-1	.	CASSLRGTRNEQFF
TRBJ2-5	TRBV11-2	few	CASSRAQMTGQETQYF
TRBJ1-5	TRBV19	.	CASSSEGRPRPQHF
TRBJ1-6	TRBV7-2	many	CASSLTGDPYNSPLHF
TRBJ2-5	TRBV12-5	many	CASGLGRTYQETQYF